These 11 T cell receptor beta chains originate from one sample sequenced in a study of shared clonotypes between healthy human individuals. Only CD45RO-negative cells positively selected for CCR7 counted as naive CD8 cells, so terminally differentiated effector memory CD45RA+ cells were excluded. TCRdb keeps only in-frame clones here, not all; method: immunoSEQ multiplex PCR. The sample includes about 2.1 million clones, about 93% of them seen just once. The sequencing sample was made of naive CD8+ T cells from PBMCs. Receptors originate from a man between 18 and 35 years old in good health. Some clones in this sample may be carry-over from other donors' samples.

The chain employs TRBV15 and TRBJ2-1, with D possibly being TRBD2 (6 bases). Trimming removed 1 base at V and 7 bases at J, with 11 bases between. Germline V CDR1 and CDR2: LNHNV, YYDKDF (reference sequence). The CDR3 is 14 amino acids. CDR3 protein: CATSRGGGLNEQFF. In DNA, the CDR3 is TGTGCCACCAGCAGAGGGGGAGGCCTAAATGAGCAGTTCTTC.

The chain couples TRBV6-6 to TRBJ2-7; 8 nucleotides match TRBD1. Germline CDR1 MNHNY, CDR2 SVGAGI (reference sequence). There are 14 residues in the CDR3. Trimming took 5 bases from V and 4 from J; bases not matched to a gene: 7. In DNA, the CDR3 is TGTGCCAGCAGTCACGGGACAGGACAATACGAGCAGTACTTC. The encoded protein is CASSHGTGQYEQYF.

This clone was observed a few times. The chain couples TRBV9 to TRBJ1-1; D is undetermined. The CDR3 has 13 amino acids. The V gene lost 3 bases and the J gene lost 7 bases, with 13 bases spanning the gap. Germline CDR1 is SGDLS and CDR2 is YYNGEE. CDR3 bases: TGTGCCAGCAGCGCCCCAGGTTACAGTGAAGCTTTCTTT. This sequence encodes CASSAPGYSEAFF.

This chain links TRBV11-2 with TRBJ2-7; 11 positions agree with TRBD1. This CDR3 spans 15 amino acids. With V trimmed by 5 bases and J by 5 bases, 8 bases remained unmatched. In germline, CDR1 is SGHAT, CDR2 FQNNGV. The chain's CDR3 is CASSAGTGGSDEQYF. In DNA form, the CDR3 reads TGTGCCAGCAGCGCGGGGACAGGGGGGTCGGACGAGCAGTACTTC.

This chain's CDR3 is CASSQSSSGNTGELFF. CDR3 sequence (DNA): TGCGCCAGCAGCCAGTCATCTAGCGGGAACACCGGGGAGCTGTTTTTT. The V and J genes are TRBV4-3 and TRBJ2-2; 7 nucleotides agree with TRBD2. Germline values: CDR1 LGHNA, CDR2 YSLEER. This CDR3 contains 16 residues. V gave up 3 bases and J gave up 1 base; unmatched junction bases: 5.

The genes are TRBV27 and TRBJ2-7; 9 positions match TRBD2. This CDR3 comprises 13 residues. The V and J ends lost 7 bases and 1 base, in that order; junction bases with no gene match: 2. Germline assignment: CDR1 MNHEY and CDR2 SMNVEV (reference sequence). The CDR3 sequence: CASKLAGSYEQYF. CDR3 nucleotide sequence: TGTGCCAGCAAACTAGCGGGTTCCTACGAGCAGTACTTC.

The V gene is TRBV28, the J gene TRBJ1-2; D is undetermined. Germline values: CDR1 MDHEN, CDR2 SYDVKM. Trimming took 5 bases from V and 8 from J, leaving 15 bases between them. CDR3 length: 13 amino acids. CDR3 loop: CASSPGLGGGYTF. The CDR3 DNA follows: TGTGCCAGCAGTCCCGGGCTTGGTGGCGGCTACACCTTC.

This chain connects TRBV9 to TRBJ2-7; D possibly corresponds to TRBD2 (6 bases). The CDR3 runs to 14 residues. The germline gives CDR1 SGDLS, CDR2 YYNGEE. V was cut by 2 bases and J by 7 bases, with 16 bases left in between. The DNA for the CDR3 is TGTGCCAGCAGCGTGGGGGACTGGACGCTAGAGCAGTACTTC. The encoded protein is CASSVGDWTLEQYF. The variable domain in full, completed from reference TRBV9 and TRBJ2-7, reads DSGVTQTPKHLITATGQRVTLRCSPRSGDLSVYWYQQSLDQGLQFLIQYYNGEERAKGNILERFSAQQFPDLHSELNLSSLELGDSALYFCASSVGDWTLEQYFGPGTRLTVT.

This clone was seen just once. V and J are TRBV9 and TRBJ1-4; D may be TRBD1 (5 bases). The CDR3 length is 17 residues. V shed 0 bases and J shed 0 bases, with 12 bases lying between them. CDR1 SGDLS and CDR2 YYNGEE come from the germline V gene. The CDR3 spells CASSVGREFTTNEKLFF. In DNA form, the CDR3 reads TGTGCCAGCAGCGTAGGCAGGGAATTCACAACTAATGAAAAACTGTTTTTT. The variable domain in full, completed from reference TRBV9 and TRBJ1-4, reads DSGVTQTPKHLITATGQRVTLRCSPRSGDLSVYWYQQSLDQGLQFLIQYYNGEERAKGNILERFSAQQFPDLHSELNLSSLELGDSALYFCASSVGREFTTNEKLFFGSGTQLSVL.

The chain recombines TRBV30 with TRBJ2-1; TRBD2 aligns across 11 bases. CDR3 length: 16 residues. Trimming at V came to 2 bases and at J to 7 bases, leaving 10 bases not matched to a gene. Per the germline V gene, CDR1 is GTSNPN and CDR2 is SVGIG (reference sequence). Here the CDR3 reads CAWSHGYGTSGNEQFF. The CDR3 DNA follows: TGTGCCTGGAGTCACGGCTACGGGACTAGCGGAAATGAGCAGTTCTTC.

The CDR3 sequence is CASSAAVGEDTEAFF. The CDR3 bases are TGTGCCAGCAGTGCGGCCGTCGGTGAGGACACTGAAGCTTTCTTT. The rearrangement uses TRBV6-5 and TRBJ1-1; D is uncertain. V lost 5 bases to trimming and J lost 3 bases, with 16 bases between them. The length of the CDR3 is 15 residues. In germline, CDR1 is MNHEY, CDR2 SVGAGI.